The 12 T cell receptor beta chains listed next were all sequenced from one sample in a study of T cell changes during pregnancy in multiple sclerosis. Sequenced by immunoSEQ multiplex PCR; TCRdb stores in-frame clones only, minus some. The sample includes 100,000 to 150,000 clones, approximately 95% seen only once; the top ten take 6.2%. Here the sequenced sample was peripheral blood, taken before pregnancy. The receptors shown here come from a female donor with multiple sclerosis, enrolled in a pregnancy study.

The CDR3 bases are TGCGCCAGCAGCTTGGGGGGGACTAGCAGTTACAATGAGCAGTTCTTC. It specifies CASSLGGTSSYNEQFF. The J gene is TRBJ2-1, the V gene TRBV5-1; 9 bases fit TRBD2. Losses at the gene ends were 0 bases for V and 4 bases for J; bases not matched to a gene: 5. Germline V gene sequence: CDR1 SGHRS, CDR2 YFSETQ. The CDR3 totals 16 residues.

The V gene is TRBV4-1, the J gene TRBJ1-2, with D possibly matching TRBD1 (6 bases). The CDR3 runs 19 residues. Germline CDR1 is MGHRA and CDR2 is YSYEKL. Trimming removed 0 bases at V and 2 bases at J, with 22 bases between. The CDR3 sequence: CASSQDLVARDIMNYGYTF. CDR3 nucleotide sequence: TGCGCCAGCAGCCAAGATTTAGTTGCCCGGGACATCATGAACTATGGCTACACCTTC.

Points on this clone: The germline gene is not matched at one end of the junction; a read error may be the cause. This sequence joins TRBV6-6 and TRBJ1-1, with 7 positions matching TRBD1. The CDR3 loop spans 13 amino acids. The germline gives CDR1 MNHNY, CDR2 SVGAGI (reference sequence). CDR3 nucleotides: TGTGCCAGCACCCCCCCAGGAGGACAGGCCGCGTCCTTT. Translation gives CASTPPGGQAASF.

V and J are TRBV2 and TRBJ2-5, with 8 nucleotides matching TRBD2. The germline V gene encodes CDR1 SNHLY and CDR2 FYNNEI. The V and J ends lost 6 bases and 11 bases, in that order; junction bases with no gene match: 23. There are 17 residues in the CDR3. In DNA, the CDR3 is TGTGCCAGCAGACCAACTCCGGGACTAGGCGTGGGGAGGGAGCAGTACTTC. It yields the protein CASRPTPGLGVGREQYF.

V usage is TRBV28 and J usage is TRBJ2-4; D perhaps matches TRBD2 (7 bases). The CDR3 has 17 amino acids. Trimming shortened V by 2 bases and J by 2 bases, and 16 bases separated the two germline ends. The germline V gene has CDR1 MDHEN and CDR2 SYDVKM. In DNA form, the CDR3 reads TGTGCCAGCAGTTTACACGGAGGGGGGGGCCCCAAAAACATTCAGTACTTC. This translates into CASSLHGGGGPKNIQYF. Variable domain in full (rest from reference TRBV28 and TRBJ2-4): DVKVTQSSRYLVKRTGEKVFLECVQDMDHENMFWYRQDPGLGLRLIYFSYDVKMKEKGDIPEGYSVSREKKERFSLILESASTNQTSMYLCASSLHGGGGPKNIQYFGAGTRLSVL.

J is TRBJ2-5 and V is TRBV27, with 7 bases that match TRBD2. The germline V gene encodes CDR1 MNHEY and CDR2 SMNVEV (reference sequence). The V and J ends lost 5 bases and 7 bases, in that order; junction bases with no gene match: 13. The CDR3 loop spans 15 amino acids. The CDR3 nucleotides read TGTGCCAGCAGTCTAGCCCCGGATTGGGGGGGGACCCAGTACTTC. As protein: CASSLAPDWGGTQYF.

The V gene is TRBV2, the J gene TRBJ2-1, with 13 bases matching TRBD2. Trimming took 7 bases from V and 8 from J; bases not matched to a gene: 17. CDR3 length: 18 residues. Per the germline V gene, CDR1 is SNHLY and CDR2 is FYNNEI. CDR3 nucleotides: TGTGCCAGCATCAAAAGACTAGCGGGGGGAAACCTCGGGGATGAGCAGTTCTTC. Amino acid sequence: CASIKRLAGGNLGDEQFF.

The J gene is TRBJ2-4, the V gene TRBV6-1; 9 bases are shared with TRBD1. The V segment lost 6 bases and the J segment 7 bases; nucleotides outside the gene matches: 10. The CDR3 runs to 15 residues. CDR1 is MNHNS, CDR2 SASEGT, per germline. In DNA, the CDR3 is TGTGCCAGCAGCCCGGACAGGGGCACGTTCAACATTCAGTACTTC. Translation gives CASSPDRGTFNIQYF.

CDR3 protein: CASSRLGGRGPGGANVLTF. CDR3 coding DNA: TGTGCCAGCAGTCGTTTGGGGGGCAGGGGGCCGGGTGGGGCCAACGTCCTGACTTTC. V usage is TRBV7-3 and J usage is TRBJ2-6, with TRBD1 matching over 8 bases. V was clipped by 6 bases and J by 3 bases; unmatched bases: 16. The CDR3 extends over 19 amino acids. Germline V lookup: CDR1 SGHTA, CDR2 FQGTGA. Full variable domain (outside the CDR3, taken from reference TRBV7-3 and TRBJ2-6): GAGVSQTPSNKVTEKGKYVELRCDPISGHTALYWYRQSLGQGPEFLIYFQGTGAADDSGLPNDRFFAVRPEGSVSTLKIQRTERGDSAVYLCASSRLGGRGPGGANVLTFGAGSRLTVL.

The DNA of the CDR3 is TGTGCCAGCAGCTCCGGGACACCCTCTGGCGAGCAGTACTTC. Translation: CASSSGTPSGEQYF. The chain joins TRBV11-3 to TRBJ2-7, with D perhaps matching TRBD1 (6 bases). This CDR3 region has 14 residues. The germline CDR1 and CDR2 sequences are SGHNT and YENEEA. V lost 4 bases and J lost 6, with 16 bases in between. Looking up the rest from reference TRBV11-3 and TRBJ2-7 gives the full variable domain: EAGVVQSPRYKIIEKKQPVAFWCNPISGHNTLYWYLQNLGQGPELLIRYENEEAVDDSQLPKDRFSAERLKGVDSTLKIQPAELGDSAVYLCASSSGTPSGEQYFGPGTRLTVT.

The chain is built from TRBV7-9 and TRBJ2-3; 7 nucleotides line up with TRBD1. CDR3 length: 15 residues. After removal of 1 base from V and 2 bases from J, the junction contained 3 bases not matched to a gene. CDR1 and CDR2 from the germline V gene are SEHNR and FQNEAQ (reference sequence). The DNA of the CDR3 is TGTGCCAGCAGCTTAGGGACAGGCGACACAGATACGCAGTATTTT. Translating it yields CASSLGTGDTDTQYF.

The rearrangement uses TRBV5-1 and TRBJ2-7; D may be TRBD2 (5 bases). Trimming took off 4 bases at V and 2 bases at J, with 16 bases between the two ends. The germline gives CDR1 SGHRS, CDR2 YFSETQ. CDR3 length: 15 amino acids. The CDR3 is CASSPSPGNPYEQYF. CDR3 in DNA: TGCGCCAGCAGCCCTTCTCCGGGAAACCCCTACGAGCAGTACTTC.